These 15 T cell receptor beta chains originate from one sample sequenced in a study of blood T cell repertoires in COVID-19. Clones were read by immunoSEQ multiplex PCR, and TCRdb kept only the in-frame ones, dropping some. In the table there are 300,000 to 350,000 clones, approximately 85% of which are singletons. The sequencing sample was made of PBMCs or T cells enriched from blood (not recorded which). The receptors were gathered from a young man who had recovered from COVID-19.

This rearrangement joins TRBV5-6 to TRBJ1-5; no firm D call. CDR3 size: 16 residues. V was pared by 4 bases and J by 0 bases, with 14 bases between. Per germline, CDR1 SGHDT and CDR2 YYEEEE. The CDR3 protein is CASSRRSVLSNQPQHF. The DNA for the CDR3 is TGTGCCAGCAGCCGTCGTTCCGTTCTTAGCAATCAGCCCCAGCATTTT. The whole variable domain, filled in from reference TRBV5-6 and TRBJ1-5, reads DAGVTQSPTHLIKTRGQQVTLRCSPKSGHDTVSWYQQALGQGPQFIFQYYEEEERQRGNFPDRFSGHQFPNYSSELNVNALLLGDSALYLCASSRRSVLSNQPQHFGDGTRLSIL.

The chain combines TRBV7-9 with TRBJ1-2; unclear D gene. The V end was cut by 2 bases, the J end by 8 bases, with 21 bases between. Germline CDR1 SEHNR, CDR2 FQNEAQ (reference sequence). This CDR3 region has 16 residues. The CDR3 sequence: CASSLRLLGTDGGYTF. The DNA of the CDR3 is TGTGCCAGCAGCTTACGCCTGTTGGGCACGGATGGAGGCTACACCTTC.

The rearrangement joins TRBV5-4 to TRBJ2-3; 14 nucleotides match TRBD2. Germline CDR1 is SGHNT and CDR2 is YYREEE (reference sequence). V trimming: 4 bases; J trimming: 6 bases; junction bases outside the gene matches: 7. The CDR3 length is 16 residues. This chain's CDR3 is CASSRPGLAGVDTQYF. The CDR3 nucleotides are TGTGCCAGCAGCAGACCGGGACTAGCGGGGGTCGATACGCAGTATTTT.

The chain uses TRBV30 and TRBJ2-1; TRBD2 agrees at 9 bases. The CDR3 is 14 amino acids. Trimming at V came to 1 base and at J to 6 bases, leaving 4 bases not matched to a gene. The germline gives CDR1 GTSNPN, CDR2 SVGIG (reference sequence). The CDR3 region is CAWSGTSAGNEQFF. The CDR3 DNA sequence: TGTGCCTGGAGTGGGACTAGCGCAGGCAATGAGCAGTTCTTC.

This clone appeared once. This sequence joins TRBV27 and TRBJ1-3, with 7 bases fitting TRBD1. V shed 5 bases and J 3 bases; nucleotides not matched to a gene: 7. Germline V gene lookup returns CDR1 MNHEY and CDR2 SMNVEV (reference sequence). This CDR3 contains 15 residues. This chain's CDR3 is CASSDRALNGNTIYF. CDR3 nucleotide sequence: TGTGCCAGCAGTGACAGGGCTTTGAATGGAAACACCATATATTTT.

This chain joins TRBV7-2 and TRBJ2-3; D uncertain. Trimming stripped 7 bases from V and 2 bases from J, with 10 bases between. This CDR3 is built from 13 residues. Germline loops: CDR1 SGHTA, CDR2 FQGNSA. As DNA, the CDR3 is TGTGCCAGCAACATGCCCAACACAGATACGCAGTATTTT. The encoded protein is CASNMPNTDTQYF.

This chain connects TRBV29-1 to TRBJ1-2; D is uncertain. V was clipped by 4 bases and J by 0 bases, with 6 bases between them. The CDR3 extends over 12 amino acids. Germline V lookup: CDR1 SQVTM, CDR2 ANQGSEA. The CDR3 nucleotides read TGCAGCGTTGCCCGAGCTAACTATGGCTACACCTTC. Its translation is CSVARANYGYTF.

This sequence joins TRBV21-1 and TRBJ2-5; the table's D call, TRBD2, has no DNA check behind it. TRBV21-1 is described as a pseudogene. The CDR3 length is 18 residues. The CDR3 nucleotides read TGTGCCAGCAGCAAAGCGCAAGAGGATGGGGGGGCTTCGAGTACCCAGTACTTC. This codes for CASSKAQEDGGASSTQYF.

In regard to this clone: Different DNA sequences within this sample yield the same CDR3. The chain couples TRBV6-5 to TRBJ1-2, with TRBD1 as a possible D gene (5 bases). The germline V gene has CDR1 MNHEY and CDR2 SVGAGI. The CDR3 runs to 13 residues. Between the trimmed V and J ends, which lost 6 bases and 3 bases, there was a span of 11 bases. The CDR3 coding sequence is TGTGCCAGCAGCCCCGGGGGGGACTATGGCTACACCTTC. Its protein is CASSPGGDYGYTF.

This clone was detected a few times. This chain joins TRBV19 and TRBJ1-2; D unresolved. The V end lost 4 bases, the J end lost 2 bases, and 8 bases lay between the germline ends. CDR3 length: 13 residues. Germline values: CDR1 LNHDA, CDR2 SQIVND (reference sequence). The CDR3 DNA reads as TGTGCCAGTAGTAATGGCAGAAACTATGGCTACACCTTC. Its translation is CASSNGRNYGYTF.

The chain carries TRBV5-4 and TRBJ2-3, with TRBD2 matching over 8 bases. Germline V gene lookup returns CDR1 SGHNT and CDR2 YYREEE (reference sequence). V dropped 4 bases and J dropped 4; count of bases not matched to a gene: 8. CDR3 length equals 15 residues. CDR3 protein: CASSSRTSLSDTQYF. CDR3 bases: TGTGCCAGCAGCAGCCGGACTAGCTTGTCAGATACGCAGTATTTT.

This clone was detected only a few times. This chain uses TRBV7-9 with TRBJ1-1; D unclear. With 5 bases removed from V and 5 bases from J, the gap between germline ends came to 15 bases. The CDR3 totals 14 residues. The V gene's germline CDR1 is SEHNR and CDR2 FQNEAQ (reference sequence). The DNA for the CDR3 is TGTGCCAGCAGCCCTTCGGGGTCGAGTACTGAAGCTTTCTTT. Amino acids: CASSPSGSSTEAFF. Supplemented by reference TRBV7-9 and TRBJ1-1, the full variable domain reads DTGVSQNPRHKITKRGQNVTFRCDPISEHNRLYWYRQTLGQGPEFLTYFQNEAQLEKSRLLSDRFSAERPKGSFSTLEIQRTEQGDSAMYLCASSPSGSSTEAFFGQGTRLTVV.

The chain employs TRBV15 and TRBJ2-7; D might be TRBD1 (6 bases). Germline V gives CDR1 LNHNV, CDR2 YYDKDF (reference sequence). The V gene lost 1 base and the J gene lost 0 bases, with 16 bases spanning the gap. The CDR3 contains 17 residues. In nucleotides, the CDR3 is TGTGCCACCAGCAGAGGTACAGGGTCAATCCCCTCCTACGAGCAGTACTTC. Protein product: CATSRGTGSIPSYEQYF. The full variable domain, completed using reference TRBV15 and TRBJ2-7, is DAMVIQNPRYQVTQFGKPVTLSCSQTLNHNVMYWYQQKSSQAPKLLFHYYDKDFNNEADTPDNFQSRRPNTSFCFLDIRSPGLGDTAMYLCATSRGTGSIPSYEQYFGPGTRLTVT.

V is TRBV6-5 and J is TRBJ1-1; a weak D match, TRBD1 (6 bases). Germline CDR1 is MNHEY and CDR2 is SVGAGI. The CDR3 is made up of 14 amino acids. The V gene lost 6 bases and the J gene lost 6 bases, with 17 bases spanning the gap. The CDR3 bases are TGTGCCAGCAGCACAACAGGGTTCCGTCCTGAAGCTTTCTTT. Its protein is CASSTTGFRPEAFF.

J is TRBJ2-1 and V is TRBV6-5, with D tentatively TRBD1 (6 bases). The CDR3 has 13 amino acids. The V gene lost 8 bases and the J gene lost 6 bases, with 14 bases spanning the gap. Germline lookup yields CDR1 MNHEY and CDR2 SVGAGI. CDR3 nucleotide sequence: TGTGCCAGCGGTTTAATGGACAGCAATGAGCAGTTCTTC. Protein: CASGLMDSNEQFF.